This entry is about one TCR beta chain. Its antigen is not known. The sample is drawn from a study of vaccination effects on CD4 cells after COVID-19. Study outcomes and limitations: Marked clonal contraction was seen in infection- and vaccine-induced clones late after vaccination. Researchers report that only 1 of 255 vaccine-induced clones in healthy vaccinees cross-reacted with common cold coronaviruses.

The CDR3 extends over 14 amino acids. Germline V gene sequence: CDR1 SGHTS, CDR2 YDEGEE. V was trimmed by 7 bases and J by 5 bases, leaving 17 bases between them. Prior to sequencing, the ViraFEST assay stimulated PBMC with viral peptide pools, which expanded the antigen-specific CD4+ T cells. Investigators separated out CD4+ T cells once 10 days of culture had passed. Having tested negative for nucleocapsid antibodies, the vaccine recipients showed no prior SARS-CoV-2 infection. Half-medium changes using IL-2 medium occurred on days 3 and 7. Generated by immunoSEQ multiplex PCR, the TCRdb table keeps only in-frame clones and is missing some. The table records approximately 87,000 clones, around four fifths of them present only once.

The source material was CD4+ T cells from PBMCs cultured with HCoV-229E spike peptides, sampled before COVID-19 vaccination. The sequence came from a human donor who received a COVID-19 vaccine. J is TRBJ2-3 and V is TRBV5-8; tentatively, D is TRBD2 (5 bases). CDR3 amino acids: CASPDLTGEDTQYF. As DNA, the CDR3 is TGTGCCAGCCCTGACCTAACCGGGGAAGATACGCAGTATTTT. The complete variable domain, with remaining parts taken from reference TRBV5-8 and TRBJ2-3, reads EAGVTQSPTHLIKTRGQQATLRCSPISGHTSVYWYQQALGLGLQFLLWYDEGEERNRGNFPPRFSGRQFPNYSSELNVNALELEDSALYLCASPDLTGEDTQYFGPGTRLTVL.